Shown below are 10 T cell receptor beta chains from a single sample sequenced in a study of monozygotic twins with inflammatory bowel disease. With the 5' RACE reads reprocessed, TCRdb shows one record per CDR3 protein and no DNA. This repertoire includes over 150,000 distinct CDR3 sequences. The material sequenced was blood. The receptor source for this set is a human donor with ulcerative colitis or Crohn's disease, or a healthy co-twin of an affected twin (not recorded which).

This chain joins TRBV10-3 and TRBJ2-3; as DNA is missing, the TRBD1 call by TCRdb cannot be tested. CDR1 is ENHRY and CDR2 is SYGVKD in the germline V gene. CDR3 length: 15 amino acids. This CDR3 is CAISEAGESTDTQYF.

This chain uses TRBV29-1 with TRBJ2-7; the D call from TCRdb, TRBD1, cannot be confirmed without DNA. The CDR3 is 14 residues long. Germline values: CDR1 SQVTM, CDR2 ANQGSEA. The chain's CDR3 is CSVLGQRVDYEQYF.

This chain uses TRBV7-9 with TRBJ2-3; TCRdb selects TRBD1, and the lack of DNA leaves this call unchecked. Germline-derived CDR1 and CDR2 are SEHNR and FQNEAQ (reference sequence). The CDR3 runs to 12 residues. The CDR3 reads CASSFGGHTQYF.

The chain employs TRBV7-2 and TRBJ2-3; checking the TCRdb D call of TRBD1 is not possible without DNA. The CDR3 spans 15 residues. Germline CDR1 and CDR2: SGHTA and FQGNSA. CDR3 protein: CASSFDRGGEDTQYF.

V usage is TRBV18 and J usage is TRBJ2-7; TCRdb's assignment of TRBD2 cannot be checked, as there is no DNA. CDR3 length: 16 amino acids. CDR1 KGHSH and CDR2 LQKENI come from the germline V gene. The CDR3 here is CASSPRTSGLSYEQYF.

This chain links TRBV20-1 with TRBJ1-1; TCRdb returns TRBD1, unconfirmable since there is no DNA. CDR3 length: 15 residues. CDR1 DFQATT and CDR2 SNEGSKA come from the germline V gene (reference sequence). Here the CDR3 reads CSARAWTGPNTEAFF.

This chain uses TRBV3-1 with TRBJ1-1. The CDR3 is 15 amino acids. Germline V CDR1 and CDR2: LGHDT, YNNKEL (reference sequence). Here the CDR3 reads CASSQVVDTNTEAFF.

The gene calls are TRBV5-8 and TRBJ1-1. CDR3 size: 13 residues. Germline-derived CDR1 and CDR2 are SGHTS and YDEGEE. The CDR3 protein is CASVRGRDTEAFF.

V gene TRBV5-1 combines with J gene TRBJ2-1; TCRdb proposes TRBD2, but this gene call is untestable without DNA. CDR1 is SGHRS and CDR2 is YFSETQ in the germline V gene. This CDR3 spans 15 amino acids. The CDR3 region is CASSSSGGPYNEQFF.

This chain connects TRBV19 to TRBJ1-5; TCRdb's D gene call, TRBD1, goes unchecked for lack of DNA. The CDR3 runs 15 residues. Germline CDR1 and CDR2: LNHDA and SQIVND (reference sequence). The CDR3 region is CGSRKDRGSNQPQHF. The full variable domain, in which reference TRBV19 and TRBJ1-5 provide the parts outside the CDR3, is DGGITQSPKYLFRKEGQNVTLSCEQNLNHDAMYWYRQDPGQGLRLIYYSQIVNDFQKGDIAEGYSVSREKKESFPLTVTSAQKNPTAFYLCGSRKDRGSNQPQHFGDGTRLSIL.